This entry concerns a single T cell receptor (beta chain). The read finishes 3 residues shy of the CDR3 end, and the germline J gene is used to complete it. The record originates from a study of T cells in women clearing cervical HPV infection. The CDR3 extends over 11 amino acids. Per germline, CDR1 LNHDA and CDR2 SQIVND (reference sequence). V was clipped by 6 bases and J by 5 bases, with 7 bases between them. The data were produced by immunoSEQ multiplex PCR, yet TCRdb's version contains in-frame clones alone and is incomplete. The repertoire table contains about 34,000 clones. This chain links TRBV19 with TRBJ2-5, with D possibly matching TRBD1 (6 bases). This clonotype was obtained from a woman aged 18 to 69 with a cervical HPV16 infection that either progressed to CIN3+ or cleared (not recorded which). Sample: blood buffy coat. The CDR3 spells CASSTGETQYF. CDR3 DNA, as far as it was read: TGTGCCAGTAGCACAGGGGAGACC. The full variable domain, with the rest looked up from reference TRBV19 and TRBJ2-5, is DGGITQSPKYLFRKEGQNVTLSCEQNLNHDAMYWYRQDPGQGLRLIYYSQIVNDFQKGDIAEGYSVSREKKESFPLTVTSAQKNPTAFYLCASSTGETQYFGPGTRLLVL.